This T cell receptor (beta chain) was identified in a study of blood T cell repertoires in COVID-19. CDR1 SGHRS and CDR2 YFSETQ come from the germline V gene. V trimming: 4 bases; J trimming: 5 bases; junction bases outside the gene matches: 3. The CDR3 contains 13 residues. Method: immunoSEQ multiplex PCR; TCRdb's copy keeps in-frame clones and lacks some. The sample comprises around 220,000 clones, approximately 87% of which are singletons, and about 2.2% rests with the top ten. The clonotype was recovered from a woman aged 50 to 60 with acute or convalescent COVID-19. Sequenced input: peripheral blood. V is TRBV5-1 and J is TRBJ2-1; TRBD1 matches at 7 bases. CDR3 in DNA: TGCGCCAGCAGCACGGGACAGAACAATGAGCAGTTCTTC. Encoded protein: CASSTGQNNEQFF.